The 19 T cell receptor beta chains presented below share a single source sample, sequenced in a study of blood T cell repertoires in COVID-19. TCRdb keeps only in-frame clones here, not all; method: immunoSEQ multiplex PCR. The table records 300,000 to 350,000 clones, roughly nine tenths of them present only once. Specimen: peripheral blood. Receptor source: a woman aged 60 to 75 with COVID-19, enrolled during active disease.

CDR3 loop: CATNDGNYGYTF. CDR3 DNA: TGTGCCACTAACGACGGGAACTATGGCTACACCTTC. The chain uses TRBV19 and TRBJ1-2, with no clear D. CDR1 and CDR2 from the germline V gene are LNHDA and SQIVND (reference sequence). V shed 10 bases and J shed 2 bases, with 11 bases lying between them. This CDR3 contains 12 residues.

This CDR3 reads CASSQATGMEDTEAFF. The CDR3 DNA reads TGTGCCAGCAGCCAAGCCACAGGGATGGAGGACACTGAAGCTTTCTTT. The rearrangement joins TRBV4-2 to TRBJ1-1; a weak D match, TRBD1 (6 bases). The germline V gene has CDR1 LGHNA and CDR2 YNFKEQ. The V end lost 1 base, the J end lost 3 bases, and 15 bases lay between the germline ends. The CDR3 length is 16 residues.

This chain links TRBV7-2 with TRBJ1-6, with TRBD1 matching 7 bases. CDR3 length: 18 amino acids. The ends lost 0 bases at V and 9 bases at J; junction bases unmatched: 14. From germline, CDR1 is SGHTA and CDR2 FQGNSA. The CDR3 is CASSLAEGRGFWISPLHF. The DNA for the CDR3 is TGTGCCAGCAGCTTAGCCGAGGGCAGGGGGTTCTGGATTTCACCCCTCCACTTT. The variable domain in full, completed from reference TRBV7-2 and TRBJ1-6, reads GAGVSQSPSNKVTEKGKDVELRCDPISGHTALYWYRQSLGQGLEFLIYFQGNSAPDKSGLPSDRFSAERTGGSVSTLTIQRTQQEDSAVYLCASSLAEGRGFWISPLHFGNGTRLTVT.

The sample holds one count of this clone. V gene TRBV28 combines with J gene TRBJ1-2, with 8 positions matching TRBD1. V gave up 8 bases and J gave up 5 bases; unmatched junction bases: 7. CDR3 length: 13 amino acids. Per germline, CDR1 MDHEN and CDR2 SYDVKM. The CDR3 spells CASVTGDGYGYTF. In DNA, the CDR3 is TGTGCCAGCGTGACAGGGGATGGGTATGGCTACACCTTC.

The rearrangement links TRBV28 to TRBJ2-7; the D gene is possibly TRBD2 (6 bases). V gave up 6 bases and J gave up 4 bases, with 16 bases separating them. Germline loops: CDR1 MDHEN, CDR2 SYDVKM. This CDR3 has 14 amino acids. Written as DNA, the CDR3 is TGTGCCAGCAGCAGTCCGGGACTTACGTACGAGCAGTACTTC. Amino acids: CASSSPGLTYEQYF.

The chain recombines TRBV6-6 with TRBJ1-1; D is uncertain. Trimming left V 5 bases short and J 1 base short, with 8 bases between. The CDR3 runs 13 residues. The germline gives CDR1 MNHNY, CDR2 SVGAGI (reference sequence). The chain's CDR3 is CASSSGENTEAFF. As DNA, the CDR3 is TGTGCCAGCAGTAGCGGGGAGAACACTGAAGCTTTCTTT.

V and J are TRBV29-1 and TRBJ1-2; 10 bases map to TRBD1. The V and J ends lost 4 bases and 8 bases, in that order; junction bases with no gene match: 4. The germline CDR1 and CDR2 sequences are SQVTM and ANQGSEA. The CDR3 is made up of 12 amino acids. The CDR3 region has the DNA TGCAGCGTTGTTGGGACAGGGGAAGGCTACACCTTC. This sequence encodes CSVVGTGEGYTF.

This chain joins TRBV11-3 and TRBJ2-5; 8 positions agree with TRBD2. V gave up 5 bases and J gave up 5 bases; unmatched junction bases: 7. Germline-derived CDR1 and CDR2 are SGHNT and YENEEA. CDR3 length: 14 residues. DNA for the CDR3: TGTGCCAGCAGCCGCCGGGGGGGGGTCGAGACCCAGTACTTC. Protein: CASSRRGGVETQYF.

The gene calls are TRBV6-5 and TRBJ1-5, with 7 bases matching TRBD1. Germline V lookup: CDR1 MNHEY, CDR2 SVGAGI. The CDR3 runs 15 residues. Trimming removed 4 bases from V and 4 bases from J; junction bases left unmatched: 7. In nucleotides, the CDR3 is TGTGCCAGCAGTTCGACAGGGTCGGGGAATCAGCCCCAGCATTTT. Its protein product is CASSSTGSGNQPQHF.

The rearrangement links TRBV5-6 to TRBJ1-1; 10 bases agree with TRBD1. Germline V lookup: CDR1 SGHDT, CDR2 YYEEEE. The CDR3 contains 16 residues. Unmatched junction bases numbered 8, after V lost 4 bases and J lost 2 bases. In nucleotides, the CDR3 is TGTGCCAGCAGCAGTCGAGGGACAGGGGTTAACACTGAAGCTTTCTTT. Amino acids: CASSSRGTGVNTEAFF. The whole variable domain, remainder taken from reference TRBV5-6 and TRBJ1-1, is DAGVTQSPTHLIKTRGQQVTLRCSPKSGHDTVSWYQQALGQGPQFIFQYYEEEERQRGNFPDRFSGHQFPNYSSELNVNALLLGDSALYLCASSSRGTGVNTEAFFGQGTRLTVV.

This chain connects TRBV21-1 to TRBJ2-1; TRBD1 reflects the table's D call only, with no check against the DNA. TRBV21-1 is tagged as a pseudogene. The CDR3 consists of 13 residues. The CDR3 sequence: CASTIDSYNEQFF. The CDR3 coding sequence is TGTGCCAGCACTATAGACAGCTACAATGAGCAGTTCTTC.

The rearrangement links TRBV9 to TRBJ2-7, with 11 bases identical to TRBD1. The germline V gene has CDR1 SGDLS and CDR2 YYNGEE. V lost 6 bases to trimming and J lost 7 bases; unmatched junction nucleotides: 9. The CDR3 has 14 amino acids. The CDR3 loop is CASTKTGQGEEQYF. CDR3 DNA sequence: TGTGCCAGCACCAAGACGGGACAGGGGGAGGAGCAGTACTTC.

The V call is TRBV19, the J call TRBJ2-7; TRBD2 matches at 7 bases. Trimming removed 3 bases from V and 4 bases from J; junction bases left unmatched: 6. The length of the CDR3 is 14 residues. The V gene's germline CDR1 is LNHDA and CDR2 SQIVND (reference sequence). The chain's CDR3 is CASSIGAGEYEQYF. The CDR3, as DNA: TGTGCCAGTAGTATTGGGGCGGGGGAGTACGAGCAGTACTTC.

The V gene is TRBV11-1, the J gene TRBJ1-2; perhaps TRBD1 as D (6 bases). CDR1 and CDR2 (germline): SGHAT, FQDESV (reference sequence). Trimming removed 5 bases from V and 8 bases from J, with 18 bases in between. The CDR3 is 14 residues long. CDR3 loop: CASSPVTGLGGYTF. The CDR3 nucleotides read TGTGCCAGCAGCCCCGTCACAGGGCTTGGCGGCTACACCTTC.

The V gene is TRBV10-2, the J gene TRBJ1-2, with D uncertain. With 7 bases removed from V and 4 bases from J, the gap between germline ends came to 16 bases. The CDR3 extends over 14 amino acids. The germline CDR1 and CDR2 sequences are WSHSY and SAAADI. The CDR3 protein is CASKDTGFGYGYTF. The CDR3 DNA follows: TGCGCCAGCAAAGACACCGGATTCGGCTATGGCTACACCTTC.

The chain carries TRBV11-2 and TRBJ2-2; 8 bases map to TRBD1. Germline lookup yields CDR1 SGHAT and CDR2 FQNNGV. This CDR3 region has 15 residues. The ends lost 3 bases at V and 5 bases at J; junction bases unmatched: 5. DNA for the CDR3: TGTGCCAGCAGCTTGCGGACAGGGCGGACCGGGGAGCTGTTTTTT. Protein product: CASSLRTGRTGELFF. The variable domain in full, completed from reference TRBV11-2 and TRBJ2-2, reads EAGVAQSPRYKIIEKRQSVAFWCNPISGHATLYWYQQILGQGPKLLIQFQNNGVVDDSQLPKDRFSAERLKGVDSTLKIQPAKLEDSAVYLCASSLRTGRTGELFFGEGSRLTVL.

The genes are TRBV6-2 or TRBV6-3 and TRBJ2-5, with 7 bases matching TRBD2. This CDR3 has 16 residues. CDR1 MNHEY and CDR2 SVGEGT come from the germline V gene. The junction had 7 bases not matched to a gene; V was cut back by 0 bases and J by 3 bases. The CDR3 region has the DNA TGTGCCAGCAGTTACTCCGCTAGACGGGGGGAAGAGACCCAGTACTTC. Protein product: CASSYSARRGEETQYF.

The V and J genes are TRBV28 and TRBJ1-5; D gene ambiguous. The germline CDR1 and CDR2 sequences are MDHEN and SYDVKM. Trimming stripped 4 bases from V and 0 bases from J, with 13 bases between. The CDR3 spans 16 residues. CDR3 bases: TGTGCCAGCAGTTACCGCCGGAGTTATAGCAATCAGCCCCAGCATTTT. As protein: CASSYRRSYSNQPQHF.

The CDR3 nucleotides read TGTGCCAGCAGCCAAGGAAAGGGGGCCGCCTACGAGCAGTACTTC. Its protein is CASSQGKGAAYEQYF. The chain joins TRBV14 to TRBJ2-7; 7 bases are a match to TRBD1. This CDR3 is built from 15 residues. Germline V gene data show CDR1 as SGHDN and CDR2 as FVKESK. Losses at the gene ends were 1 base for V and 2 bases for J; bases not matched to a gene: 5.